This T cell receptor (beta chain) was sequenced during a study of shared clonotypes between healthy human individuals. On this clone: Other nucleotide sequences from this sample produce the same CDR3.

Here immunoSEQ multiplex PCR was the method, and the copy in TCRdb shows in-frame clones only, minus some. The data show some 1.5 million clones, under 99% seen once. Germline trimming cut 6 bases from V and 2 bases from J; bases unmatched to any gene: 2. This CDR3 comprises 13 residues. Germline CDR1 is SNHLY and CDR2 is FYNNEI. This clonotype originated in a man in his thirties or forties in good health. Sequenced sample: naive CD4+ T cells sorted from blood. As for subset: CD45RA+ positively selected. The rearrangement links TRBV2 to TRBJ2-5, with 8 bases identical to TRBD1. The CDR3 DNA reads TGTGCCAGCAGCAGGACAGGGCAAGAGACCCAGTACTTC. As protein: CASSRTGQETQYF.